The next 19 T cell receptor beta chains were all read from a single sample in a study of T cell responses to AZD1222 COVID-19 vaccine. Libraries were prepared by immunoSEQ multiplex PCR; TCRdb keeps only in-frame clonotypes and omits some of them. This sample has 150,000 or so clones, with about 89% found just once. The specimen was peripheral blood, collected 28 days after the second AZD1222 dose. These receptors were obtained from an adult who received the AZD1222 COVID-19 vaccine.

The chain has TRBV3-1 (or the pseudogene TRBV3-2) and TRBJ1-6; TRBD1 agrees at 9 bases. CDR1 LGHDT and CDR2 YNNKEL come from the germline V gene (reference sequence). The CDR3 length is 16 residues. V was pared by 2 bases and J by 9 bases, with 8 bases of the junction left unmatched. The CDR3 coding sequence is TGTGCCAGCAGCCAAATCCGGGGACAGGGAAGTTCACCCCTCCACTTT. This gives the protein CASSQIRGQGSSPLHF.

Here the CDR3 reads CASSNTGRMNTEAFF. The CDR3 nucleotides read TGTGCCAGTAGTAATACCGGACGGATGAACACTGAAGCTTTCTTT. The gene calls are TRBV19 and TRBJ1-1; D not certain. V dropped 4 bases and J dropped 0 bases, with 12 bases sitting between them. This CDR3 spans 15 amino acids. Germline V gene lookup returns CDR1 LNHDA and CDR2 SQIVND (reference sequence).

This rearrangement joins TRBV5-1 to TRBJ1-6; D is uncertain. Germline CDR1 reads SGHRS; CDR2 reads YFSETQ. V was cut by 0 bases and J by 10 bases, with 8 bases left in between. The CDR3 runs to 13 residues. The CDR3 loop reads CASSLGGYSPLHF. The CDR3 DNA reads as TGCGCCAGCAGCTTGGGAGGCTACTCACCCCTCCACTTT.

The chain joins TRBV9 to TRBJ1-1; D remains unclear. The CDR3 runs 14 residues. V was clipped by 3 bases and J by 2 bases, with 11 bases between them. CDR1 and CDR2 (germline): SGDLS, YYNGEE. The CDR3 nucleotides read TGTGCCAGCAGCGCAGACGGAGTAAACACTGAAGCTTTCTTT. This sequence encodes CASSADGVNTEAFF. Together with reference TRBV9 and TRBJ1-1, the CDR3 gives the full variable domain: DSGVTQTPKHLITATGQRVTLRCSPRSGDLSVYWYQQSLDQGLQFLIQYYNGEERAKGNILERFSAQQFPDLHSELNLSSLELGDSALYFCASSADGVNTEAFFGQGTRLTVV.

The CDR3 bases are TGTGCCAGCTCACCGAGGCAGGGGAGCAATTCACCCCTCCACTTT. This codes for CASSPRQGSNSPLHF. This chain links TRBV18 with TRBJ1-6; D possibly corresponds to TRBD1 (6 bases). Germline assignment: CDR1 KGHSH and CDR2 LQKENI. The CDR3 extends over 15 amino acids. The V and J ends lost 3 bases and 7 bases respectively, with 13 bases between them. The full variable domain, in which reference TRBV18 and TRBJ1-6 provide the parts outside the CDR3, is NAGVMQNPRHLVRRRGQEARLRCSPMKGHSHVYWYRQLPEEGLKFMVYLQKENIIDESGMPKERFSAEFPKEGPSILRIQQVVRGDSAAYFCASSPRQGSNSPLHFGNGTRLTVT.

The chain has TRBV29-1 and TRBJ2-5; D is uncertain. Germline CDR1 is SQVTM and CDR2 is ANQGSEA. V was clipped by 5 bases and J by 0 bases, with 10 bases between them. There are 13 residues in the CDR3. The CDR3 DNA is TGCAGCGTTCCGATAGGGAACCAAGAGACCCAGTACTTC. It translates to CSVPIGNQETQYF. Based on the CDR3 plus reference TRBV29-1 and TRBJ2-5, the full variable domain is SAVISQKPSRDICQRGTSLTIQCQVDSQVTMMFWYRQQPGQSLTLIATANQGSEATYESGFVIDKFPISRPNLTFSTLTVSNMSPEDSSIYLCSVPIGNQETQYFGPGTRLLVL.

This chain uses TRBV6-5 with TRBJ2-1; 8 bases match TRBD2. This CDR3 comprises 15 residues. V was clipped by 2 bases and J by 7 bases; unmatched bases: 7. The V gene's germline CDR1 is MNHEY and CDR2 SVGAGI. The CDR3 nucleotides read TGTGCCAGCAGTTACGTATCCGGGGGGGCAAATGAGCAGTTCTTC. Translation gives CASSYVSGGANEQFF.

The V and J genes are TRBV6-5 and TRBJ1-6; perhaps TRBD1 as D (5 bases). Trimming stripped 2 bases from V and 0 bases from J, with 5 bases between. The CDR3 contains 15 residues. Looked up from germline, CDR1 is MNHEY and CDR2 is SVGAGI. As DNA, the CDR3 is TGTGCCAGCAGTTACGACAGCTCCTATAATTCACCCCTCCACTTT. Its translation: CASSYDSSYNSPLHF.

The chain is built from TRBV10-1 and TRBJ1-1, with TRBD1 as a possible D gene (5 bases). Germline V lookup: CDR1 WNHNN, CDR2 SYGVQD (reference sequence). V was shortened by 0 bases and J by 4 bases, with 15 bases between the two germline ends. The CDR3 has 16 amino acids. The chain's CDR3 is CASSESKGGGITEAFF. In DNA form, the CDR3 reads TGCGCCAGCAGTGAGTCGAAGGGTGGGGGGATCACTGAAGCTTTCTTT.

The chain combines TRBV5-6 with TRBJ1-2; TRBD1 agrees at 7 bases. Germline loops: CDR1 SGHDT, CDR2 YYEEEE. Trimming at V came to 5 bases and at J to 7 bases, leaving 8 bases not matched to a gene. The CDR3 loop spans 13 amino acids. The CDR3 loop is CASRSGQIRGYTF. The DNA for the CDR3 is TGTGCCAGCAGATCGGGACAGATACGTGGCTACACCTTC.

The CDR3 sequence is CASSQADRILLLLTGDTQYF. CDR3 coding DNA: TGTGCCAGCAGCCAAGCGGACAGGATCCTCTTACTTCTAACGGGTGATACGCAGTATTTT. The chain is built from TRBV14 and TRBJ2-3, with 7 nucleotides matching TRBD1. Germline loops: CDR1 SGHDN, CDR2 FVKESK. Unmatched junction bases numbered 22, after V lost 1 base and J lost 6 bases. The CDR3 is 20 residues long.

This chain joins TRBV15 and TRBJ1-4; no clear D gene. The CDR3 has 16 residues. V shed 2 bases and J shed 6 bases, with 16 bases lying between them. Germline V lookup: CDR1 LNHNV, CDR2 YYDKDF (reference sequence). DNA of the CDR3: TGTGCCACCAGCAGATTCACCGGGCCATGGGATGAAAAACTGTTTTTT. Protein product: CATSRFTGPWDEKLFF.

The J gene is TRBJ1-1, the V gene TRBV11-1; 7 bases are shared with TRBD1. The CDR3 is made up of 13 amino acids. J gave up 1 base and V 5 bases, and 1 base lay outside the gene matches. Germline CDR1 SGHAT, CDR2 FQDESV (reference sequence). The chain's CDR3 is CASSTGANTEAFF. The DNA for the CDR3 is TGTGCCAGCAGCACAGGGGCGAACACTGAAGCTTTCTTT.

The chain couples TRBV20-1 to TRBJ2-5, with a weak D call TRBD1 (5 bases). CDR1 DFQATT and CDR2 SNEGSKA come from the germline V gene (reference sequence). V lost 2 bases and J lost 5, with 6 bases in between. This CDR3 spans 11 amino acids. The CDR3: CSARQGETQYF. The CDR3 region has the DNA TGCAGTGCTAGACAGGGTGAGACCCAGTACTTC.

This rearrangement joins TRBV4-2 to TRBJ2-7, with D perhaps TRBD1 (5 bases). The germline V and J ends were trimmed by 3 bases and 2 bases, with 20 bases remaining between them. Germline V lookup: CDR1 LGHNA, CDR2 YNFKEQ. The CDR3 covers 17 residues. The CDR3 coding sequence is TGTGCCAGCAGCCAGGATCATTGGGGCCAGGGCCCCTACGAGCAGTACTTC. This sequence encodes CASSQDHWGQGPYEQYF.

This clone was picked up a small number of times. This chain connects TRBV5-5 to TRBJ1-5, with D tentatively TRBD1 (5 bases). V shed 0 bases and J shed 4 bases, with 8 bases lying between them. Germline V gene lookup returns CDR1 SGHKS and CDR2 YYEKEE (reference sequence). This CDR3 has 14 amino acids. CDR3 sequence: CASSLDPGNQPQHF. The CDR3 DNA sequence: TGTGCCAGCAGCTTGGATCCAGGGAATCAGCCCCAGCATTTT. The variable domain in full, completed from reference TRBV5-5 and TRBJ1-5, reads DAGVTQSPTHLIKTRGQQVTLRCSPISGHKSVSWYQQVLGQGPQFIFQYYEKEERGRGNFPDRFSARQFPNYSSELNVNALLLGDSALYLCASSLDPGNQPQHFGDGTRLSIL.

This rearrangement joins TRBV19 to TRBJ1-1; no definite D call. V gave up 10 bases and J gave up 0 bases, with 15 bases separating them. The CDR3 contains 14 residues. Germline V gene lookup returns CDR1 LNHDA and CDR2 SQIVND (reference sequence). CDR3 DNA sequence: TGTGCCACGAGGACCGAATTAATGAACACTGAAGCTTTCTTT. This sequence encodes CATRTELMNTEAFF.

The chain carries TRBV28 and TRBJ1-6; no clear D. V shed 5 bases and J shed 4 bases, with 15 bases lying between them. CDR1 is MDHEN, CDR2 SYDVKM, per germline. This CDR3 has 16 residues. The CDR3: CASSKSTGLYNSPLHF. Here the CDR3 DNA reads TGTGCCAGCAGTAAGAGTACGGGCCTTTATAATTCACCCCTCCACTTT.

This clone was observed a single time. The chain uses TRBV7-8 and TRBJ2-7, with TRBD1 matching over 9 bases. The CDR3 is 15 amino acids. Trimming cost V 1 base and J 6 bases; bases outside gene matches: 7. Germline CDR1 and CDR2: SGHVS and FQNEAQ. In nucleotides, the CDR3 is TGTGCCAGCAGCTTAGGCCGGACAGGGGATGTCGAGCAGTACTTC. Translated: CASSLGRTGDVEQYF.